This T cell receptor (beta chain) was recorded in a study of T-cell memory formation after mild COVID-19. Points from the study as a whole: From day 15 to 85, contracting clones were balanced between CD4 and CD8, whereas later expanders leaned toward CD4+.

From the 5' RACE reads, TCRdb called clonotypes with MiXCR, one entry per CDR3 protein. The sample yields approximately 150,000 distinct CDR3 sequences, roughly 13% seen once. About this clonotype: Its antigen is not known.

After removal of 4 bases from V and 6 bases from J, the junction contained 7 bases not matched to a gene. Germline loops: CDR1 SGHNT, CDR2 YYREEE (reference sequence). The CDR3 consists of 14 residues. Sequenced sample: PBMCs or a T cell subset sorted from them (not recorded which). The receptor's source is a man in his late teens or twenties who had mild COVID-19 (a few samples of this study predate the infection). Cell type and time point are not known. The chain joins TRBV5-4 to TRBJ2-3, with TRBD1 identical over 8 bases. CDR3 coding DNA: TGTGCCAGCAGCCTAGACAGGGGAGGCGATACGCAGTATTTT. Its protein is CASSLDRGGDTQYF. Together with reference TRBV5-4 and TRBJ2-3, the CDR3 gives the full variable domain: ETGVTQSPTHLIKTRGQQVTLRCSSQSGHNTVSWYQQALGQGPQFIFQYYREEENGRGNFPPRFSGLQFPNYSSELNVNALELDDSALYLCASSLDRGGDTQYFGPGTRLTVL.